This is a list of T cell receptor beta chains from one sample in a study of cytomegalovirus exposure and HLA in healthy donors. TCRdb's copy holds only in-frame clones and misses some; the assay was immunoSEQ multiplex PCR. The profile shows around 100,000 clones, roughly 75% of them singletons. Sequenced: PBMCs. The receptors were gathered from a woman aged 40 to 49 in good health and CMV-seronegative. The CDR3 runs from the conserved cysteine through the conserved F or W. The D gene is left open where the match is weak. Not all rows give a size; the values are once, few, many and, for expanded clones, a class.

d_gene	v_gene	abundance	j_gene	len	CDR3nt	CDR3aa
TRBD1	TRBV5-4	NA	TRBJ1-1	14	TGTGCCAGCAGCTCCCCGGGACAGGCCACTGAAGCTTTCTTT	CASSSPGQATEAFF
NA	TRBV4-1	NA	TRBJ2-3	15	TGCGCCAGCAGCCAAGTCCGCGGGGAAATAGATACGCAGTATTTT	CASSQVRGEIDTQYF
TRBD1	TRBV4-3	NA	TRBJ1-2	17	TGCGCCAGCAGCCAAGACAGGGGTGGACAGGGGGCTTTTGGCTACACCTTC	CASSQDRGGQGAFGYTF
NA	TRBV7-9	once	TRBJ2-2	15	TGTGCCAGCATCTATAGCGAAGTCAACACCGGGGAGCTGTTTTTT	CASIYSEVNTGELFF
TRBD2	TRBV28	NA	TRBJ2-5	19	TGTGCCAGCAGTTTCCCTACTAGCGGGAGTTTCCTGAGGGGAGAGACCCAGTACTTC	CASSFPTSGSFLRGETQYF
NA	TRBV7-3	once	TRBJ2-7	13	TGTGCCAGCAGCTTAGGGACACCTTACGAGCAGTACTTC	CASSLGTPYEQYF
TRBD2	TRBV7-9	NA	TRBJ2-5	14	TGTGCCAGCAGCTTGACTAGCGGGAGAGAGACCCAGTACTTC	CASSLTSGRETQYF
NA	TRBV2	NA	TRBJ1-2	10	TGTGCCAGCAGTCCAGGGGGCTACACCTTC	CASSPGGYTF
TRBD1	TRBV29-1	NA	TRBJ2-2	13	TGCAGCGCTAGGGGACAGGGCTACGGGGAGCTGTTTTTT	CSARGQGYGELFF
NA	TRBV28	few	TRBJ2-7	17	NA	CASSSSTDRVFTYEQYF
NA	TRBV28	NA	TRBJ1-6	15	TGTGCCAGCAGTTCCACCACAGGGCTGGGGTCACCCCTCCACTTT	CASSSTTGLGSPLHF
NA	TRBV7-9	NA	TRBJ1-4	12	TGTGCCAGCTCGGTCTCCCGAGAAAAACTGTTTTTT	CASSVSREKLFF
TRBD2	TRBV28	few	TRBJ2-2	16	TGTGCCAGCAGTTTATGGACTAGCGGGGACACCGGGGAGCTGTTTTTT	CASSLWTSGDTGELFF
TRBD1	TRBV28	few	TRBJ1-6	14	TGTGCCAGCGGACAGGGGTCCTATAATTCACCCCTCCACTTT	CASGQGSYNSPLHF
NA	TRBV6-5	few	TRBJ2-7	11	TGTGCCAGCAGCAGGGGTAACGAGCAGTACTTC	CASSRGNEQYF
TRBD2	TRBV2	NA	TRBJ2-7	13	TGTGCCAGAGGGACTAGCGGGAAAGACGAGCAGTACTTC	CARGTSGKDEQYF
TRBD2	TRBV27	NA	TRBJ2-3	16	TGTGCCAGCAGTCGACTACTAGCGGGAGCAACCGATACGCAGTATTTT	CASSRLLAGATDTQYF
NA	TRBV15	few	TRBJ2-1	14	TGTGCCACCAGCAGAGATCGTGGGCAGAATGAGCAGTTCTTC	CATSRDRGQNEQFF
NA	TRBV2	NA	TRBJ2-3	15	TGTGCCAGCAGCCTGGGACCTTCGCGGGGAGATACGCAGTATTTT	CASSLGPSRGDTQYF
NA	TRBV6-4	few	TRBJ1-1	14	TGTGCCAGCAGGCCCTCGGGCAGGGGAGTTGAAGCTTTCTTT	CASRPSGRGVEAFF
TRBD1	TRBV19	NA	TRBJ1-3	16	TGTGCCAGTAGTCCCTGGGACAGGAACTCTGGAAACACCATATATTTT	CASSPWDRNSGNTIYF
NA	TRBV5-4	NA	TRBJ2-3	16	TGTGCCAGCAGTTTTTGGGTACAGCACAACACAGATACGCAGTATTTT	CASSFWVQHNTDTQYF
NA	TRBV7-9	NA	TRBJ2-7	15	TGTTCCAGCAGCCCCCCGGGAGTTAGAAGCTACGAGCAGTACTTC	CSSSPPGVRSYEQYF
NA	TRBV7-9	NA	TRBJ1-2	11	TGTGCCAGCAGCTTGGCGGGGGGCTACACCTTC	CASSLAGGYTF
NA	TRBV5-5	NA	TRBJ2-1	11	TGTGCCAGCAGGCTAGGAGATGAGCAGTTCTTC	CASRLGDEQFF
NA	TRBV7-6	NA	TRBJ2-1	14	TGTGCCAGCAGCTTTAGAACAGGGAACGGTGAGCAGTTCTTC	CASSFRTGNGEQFF
TRBD2	TRBV27	NA	TRBJ2-3	15	TGTGCCAGCAGTCCAGGACTAGCGGGAGCAGATACGCAGTATTTT	CASSPGLAGADTQYF
NA	TRBV5-1	NA	TRBJ2-1	15	TGCGCCAGCAGCCTGGGGGGTAATTCGGCGGGTGAGCAGTTCTTC	CASSLGGNSAGEQFF
TRBD2	TRBV9	NA	TRBJ2-3	16	TGTGCCAGCAGCGACGTAGCGGGGGCGTGGACAGATACGCAGTATTTT	CASSDVAGAWTDTQYF
NA	TRBV7-9	NA	TRBJ1-1	11	TGTGCCAGCAGCAGGGACTGGGAAGCTTTCTTT	CASSRDWEAFF
NA	TRBV11-2	NA	TRBJ2-5	12	TGTGCCAGCAGCTTAGATCAGGGGACCCAGTACTTC	CASSLDQGTQYF